One and the same sample provided the 5 T cell receptor beta chains below, sequenced in a study of blood T cells in healthy people across ages (dated by TCRdb to between 2014 and 2017). Library preparation was by 5' RACE. The instrument was an Illumina HiSeq 2500. The second PCR ran for about 6 to 11 cycles and used a J-beta primer mix along with a sample-barcoded 5' primer. The public reads were quality trimmed at Q25 with fastp and then assembled into clones with MiXCR by TCRdb, keeping productive beta chains. CDR3 protein duplicates are merged, each entry listing the most common genes and DNA. The sample contains 550,000 to 750,000 distinct CDR3 sequences, around a fifth of them found a single time. Clones ranked in the top ten supply more than 3% of the sample. The source material was blood. These receptors all come from a man aged 70-80 years in good health.

The sample holds one count of this clonotype. The chain uses TRBV6-6 and TRBJ2-3; maybe TRBD1 (6 bases). In germline, CDR1 is MNHNY, CDR2 SVGAGI (reference sequence). The CDR3 length is 15 residues. V was cut by 0 bases and J by 8 bases, with 15 bases left in between. CDR3 in amino acids: CASSYSSGGDGTQYF. The CDR3 nucleotides read TGTGCCAGCAGTTACTCATCTGGGGGCGACGGTACGCAGTATTTT.

This chain links TRBV7-9 with TRBJ1-4; D may be TRBD1 (5 bases). The CDR3 has 16 amino acids. Deletions cut 3 bases from V and 4 bases from J, with 15 bases between. Germline loops: CDR1 SEHNR, CDR2 FQNEAQ (reference sequence). The CDR3 loop reads CASSFSLGDGNEKLFF. The CDR3 coding sequence is TGTGCCAGCAGCTTTTCGTTAGGGGATGGTAATGAAAAACTGTTTTTT.

The chain combines TRBV20-1 with TRBJ1-4; 8 bases align to TRBD1. This CDR3 has 13 amino acids. Germline assignment: CDR1 DFQATT and CDR2 SNEGSKA (reference sequence). V gave up 5 bases and J gave up 6 bases; unmatched junction bases: 5. The CDR3 is CSASTGADEKLFF. In DNA, the CDR3 is TGCAGTGCTTCGACAGGGGCGGATGAAAAACTGTTTTTT.

As concerns this clonotype: Possible read error: a much larger clone is one base away. The chain has TRBV5-1 and TRBJ1-1; no reliable D call. The CDR3 extends over 11 amino acids. Germline CDR1 SGHRS, CDR2 YFSETQ. The CDR3 nucleotides read TGCGCCGGCAGCCATAACACTGAAGCTTTCTTT. Amino acid sequence: CAGSHNTEAFF.

The chain is built from TRBV7-2 and TRBJ2-5, with 7 bases that match TRBD1. The CDR3 has 17 amino acids. Per germline, CDR1 SGHTA and CDR2 FQGNSA. V shed 3 bases and J 2 bases; nucleotides not matched to a gene: 12. The CDR3 DNA reads as TGTGCCAGCAGCTTTACAGGGACAGCTCTTGGGCAAGAGACCCAGTACTTC. It specifies CASSFTGTALGQETQYF. Combining the CDR3 with reference TRBV7-2 and TRBJ2-5 gives the whole variable domain GAGVSQSPSNKVTEKGKDVELRCDPISGHTALYWYRQSLGQGLEFLIYFQGNSAPDKSGLPSDRFSAERTGGSVSTLTIQRTQQEDSAVYLCASSFTGTALGQETQYFGPGTRLLVL.